The subject of this entry is one T cell receptor (beta chain). What it binds is not known. The data originate from a study of cytomegalovirus exposure and HLA in healthy donors. Study in general: An analysis done earlier identified some 120 million unique TCR beta sequences from about 179 million T cells.

Study-level findings and limits: A previous analysis found most TCR beta V segments productive roughly 87% or roughly 30% of the time.

Looked up from germline, CDR1 is GTSNPN and CDR2 is SVGIG (reference sequence). Unmatched junction bases numbered 4, after V lost 4 bases and J lost 1 base. This CDR3 has 15 residues. The PCR used 60 Vbeta and 13 Jbeta primers. Original analysis: A later analysis tallied tens of millions of unique TCR beta chains, approximately 10 million of them shared. Repertoires were generated with immunoSEQ multiplex PCR, while TCRdb's copy carries only in-frame clones and drops some. That table is the source of V, J and clone size, and D and trimming were worked out from the DNA. The sample lists over 150,000 clones; roughly 76% were seen once.

This TCR was sampled from a man aged 60 to 75 in good health and CMV-seronegative. Sample: PBMCs. J is TRBJ2-3 and V is TRBV30, with 11 bases identical to TRBD1. The CDR3 region has the DNA TGTGCCTGGACCACGGGACAGGGGGGCACAGATACGCAGTATTTT. Its translation: CAWTTGQGGTDTQYF.